Here is one TCR beta chain with its context. Antigen specificity is unknown. Each CDR3 protein gets one entry after TCRdb re-called the 5' RACE reads with MiXCR. In the table there are approximately 240,000 distinct CDR3 sequences, over 11% of which are singletons. This sample stems from a study of identical twins. Notes on the study in general: Models came in too low on out-of-frame TCR alpha sharing in monozygotic twins. A partial confounding effect on zero-insertion analyses could come from invariant MAIT and iNKT cells. A cross-sectional statistical analysis, not follow-up of the same donors, supported the conclusions.

The CDR3 runs 15 residues. Deletions cut 6 bases from V and 5 bases from J, with 20 bases between. The germline CDR1 and CDR2 sequences are KGHSH and LQKENI. The sample consisted of memory (CD45RO+) T cells sorted from blood. The clonotype comes from a young woman in good health. The rearrangement links TRBV18 to TRBJ2-7; D may match TRBD1 or TRBD2 (5 bases each). The CDR3 bases are TGTGCCAGCTCCCCCCCCTCAAGGGGAGCTAACGAGCAGTACTTC. Its protein is CASSPPSRGANEQYF.